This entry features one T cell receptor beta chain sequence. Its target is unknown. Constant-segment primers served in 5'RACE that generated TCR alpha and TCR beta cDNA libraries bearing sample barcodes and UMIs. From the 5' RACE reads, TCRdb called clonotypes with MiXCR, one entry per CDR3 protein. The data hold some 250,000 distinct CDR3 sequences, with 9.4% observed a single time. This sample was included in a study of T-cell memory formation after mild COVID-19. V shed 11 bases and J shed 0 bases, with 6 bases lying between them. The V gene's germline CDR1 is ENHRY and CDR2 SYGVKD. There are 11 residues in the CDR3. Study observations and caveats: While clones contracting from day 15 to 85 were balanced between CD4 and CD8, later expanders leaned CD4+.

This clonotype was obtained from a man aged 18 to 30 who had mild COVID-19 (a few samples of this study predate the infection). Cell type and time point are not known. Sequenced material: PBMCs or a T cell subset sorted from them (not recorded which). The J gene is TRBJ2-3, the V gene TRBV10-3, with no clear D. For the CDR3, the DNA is TGTGCCTTACGCAGCACAGATACGCAGTATTTT. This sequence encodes CALRSTDTQYF.